This passage covers 9 T cell receptor beta chains from one sample sequenced in a study of cytomegalovirus exposure and HLA in healthy donors. Amplification used 60 Vbeta primers and 13 Jbeta primers. The repertoire was sequenced with immunoSEQ multiplex PCR; TCRdb's copy has only in-frame clones and lacks some. The table shows some 150,000 clones, with 60% to 80% occurring only once. The specimen was PBMCs. The receptors stem from a male donor in good health and CMV-seronegative.

This clone was picked up one time. The chain uses TRBV9 and TRBJ1-3; possibly TRBD1 for D (5 bases). The length of the CDR3 is 19 residues. Trimming stripped 1 base from V and 0 bases from J, with 20 bases between. The germline V gene encodes CDR1 SGDLS and CDR2 YYNGEE. CDR3 in amino acids: CASSVSSFGGIGSGNTIYF. In DNA form, the CDR3 reads TGTGCCAGCAGCGTATCATCTTTCGGGGGGATCGGCTCTGGAAACACCATATATTTT.

This clone was counted between two and nine times. The genes are TRBV5-8 and TRBJ1-2, with 7 bases that match TRBD1. From germline, CDR1 is SGHTS and CDR2 YDEGEE. This CDR3 has 13 amino acids. The trim removed 5 bases at V and 8 bases at J, leaving 9 bases unmatched. The CDR3 DNA sequence: TGTGCCAGCAGACTTACAGGGGCGGGGGGCTACACCTTC. Translated: CASRLTGAGGYTF.

V usage is TRBV13 and J usage is TRBJ2-5; D is perhaps TRBD2 (6 bases). V was shortened by 5 bases and J by 11 bases, with 18 bases between the two germline ends. This CDR3 comprises 13 residues. Germline lookup yields CDR1 PRHDT and CDR2 FYEKMQ (reference sequence). The CDR3 nucleotides read TGTGCCAGCAGCCCCGGAGGGACGGGGGAGCAGTACTTC. It is translated as CASSPGGTGEQYF.

This chain uses TRBV4-2 with TRBJ1-3; a possible D gene is TRBD1 (5 bases). The V end was cut by 4 bases, the J end by 3 bases, with 16 bases between. This CDR3 has 16 amino acids. Per germline, CDR1 LGHNA and CDR2 YNFKEQ. The CDR3 DNA follows: TGTGCCAGCAGCCGAACAACGGAGGGGATTGGAAACACCATATATTTT. It encodes CASSRTTEGIGNTIYF.

V is TRBV19 and J is TRBJ2-1; 8 positions agree with TRBD1. This CDR3 has 14 residues. Germline V gives CDR1 LNHDA, CDR2 SQIVND (reference sequence). The J segment lost 7 bases and the V segment lost 5 bases, leaving 7 bases of the junction unmatched. CDR3 coding DNA: TGTGCCAGTAGTCCCCGGACAGGGATTAATGAGCAGTTCTTC. As protein: CASSPRTGINEQFF.

This clone was counted only a few times. This rearrangement joins TRBV4-3 to TRBJ1-1; D is possibly TRBD1 (5 bases). The CDR3 spans 15 residues. V lost 0 bases to trimming and J lost 4 bases, with 12 bases between them. The V gene's germline CDR1 is LGHNA and CDR2 YSLEER. The CDR3 bases are TGCGCCAGCAGCCAAGAGGTCTGGGGGGTCACTGAAGCTTTCTTT. Protein product: CASSQEVWGVTEAFF.

The chain employs TRBV30 and TRBJ1-2, with TRBD1 matching over 8 bases. Germline values: CDR1 GTSNPN, CDR2 SVGIG (reference sequence). Unmatched junction bases numbered 12, after V lost 2 bases and J lost 4 bases. The length of the CDR3 is 16 residues. The CDR3 coding sequence is TGTGCCTGGAGTCAGGGGGCGCCGAATGTTCTCTATGGCTACACCTTC. It yields the protein CAWSQGAPNVLYGYTF.

The chain combines TRBV7-9 with TRBJ1-2, with 12 bases lining up with TRBD1. J gave up 8 bases and V 3 bases, and 7 bases lay outside the gene matches. Germline assignment: CDR1 SEHNR and CDR2 FQNEAQ (reference sequence). The CDR3 extends over 15 amino acids. This chain's CDR3 is CASSFGTGGAEGYTF. As DNA, the CDR3 is TGTGCCAGCAGCTTTGGGACAGGGGGCGCGGAGGGCTACACCTTC.

The chain uses TRBV7-2 and TRBJ1-1, with D possibly TRBD1 on 5 matching bases. Trimming cost V 3 bases and J 3 bases, with 8 bases left between them. The CDR3 totals 13 residues. Germline lookup yields CDR1 SGHTA and CDR2 FQGNSA. CDR3 sequence: CASSLTGDTEAFF. The DNA for the CDR3 is TGTGCCAGCAGCTTGACGGGGGACACTGAAGCTTTCTTT.